The TCR beta chain described here comes from a study of post-analysis software for immune sequencing data. Study-level points and caveats: Five TRBV segments, including TRBV5-6, TRBV5-1 and TRBV20-1, were more frequent in patients than controls. Significantly decreased normalized Chao1 diversity was recorded for multiple sclerosis patients relative to controls. Batch-matched samples strongly co-clustered by F measure.

Included in the TCR beta cDNA libraries were unique molecular identifiers. Researchers reported 520,000 or so cDNA molecules coming from about 0.98 to 11 million T cells. TCRdb called the PCR reads again in MiXCR, with one record for every CDR3 protein. This sample has about 380,000 distinct CDR3 sequences, with around 37% found just once. Comments on this clonotype: No antigen is known for it.

The V end lost 5 bases, the J end lost 5 bases, and 19 bases lay between the germline ends. This CDR3 region has 16 residues. Per germline, CDR1 MDHEN and CDR2 SYDVKM. Sequencing was done on a sample of blood. V usage is TRBV28 and J usage is TRBJ1-5, with D hard to call. The TCR originated in a girl aged 5-17 years with multiple sclerosis. The CDR3 sequence: CASSGRRSIYDQPQHF. Here the CDR3 DNA reads TGTGCCAGCAGTGGCCGAAGAAGTATTTATGATCAGCCCCAGCATTTT.